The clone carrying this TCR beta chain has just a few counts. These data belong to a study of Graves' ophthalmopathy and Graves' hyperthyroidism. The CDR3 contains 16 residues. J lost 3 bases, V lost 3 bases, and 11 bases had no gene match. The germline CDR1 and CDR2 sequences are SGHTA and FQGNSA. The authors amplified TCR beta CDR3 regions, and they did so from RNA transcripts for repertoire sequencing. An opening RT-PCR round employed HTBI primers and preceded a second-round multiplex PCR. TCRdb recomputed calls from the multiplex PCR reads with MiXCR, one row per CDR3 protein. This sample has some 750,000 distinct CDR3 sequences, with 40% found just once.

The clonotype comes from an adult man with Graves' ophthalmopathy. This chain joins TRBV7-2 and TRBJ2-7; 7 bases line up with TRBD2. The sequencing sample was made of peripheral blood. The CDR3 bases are TGTGCCAGCAGCTTGGTGCCTAGCGGAGGAGGCTACGAGCAGTACTTC. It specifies CASSLVPSGGGYEQYF. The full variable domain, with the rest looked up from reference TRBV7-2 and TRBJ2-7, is GAGVSQSPSNKVTEKGKDVELRCDPISGHTALYWYRQSLGQGLEFLIYFQGNSAPDKSGLPSDRFSAERTGGSVSTLTIQRTQQEDSAVYLCASSLVPSGGGYEQYFGPGTRLTVT.